These 7 T cell receptor beta chains came from one sample sequenced in a study of identical twins. TCRdb re-called the 5' RACE reads through MiXCR, storing one row per CDR3 protein. Of around 960,000 distinct CDR3 sequences in the sample, roughly 12% are singletons; the top ten hold around 1.6%. This same sample was also taken into another study, of yellow fever vaccine responses in identical twins.

The sequenced material came from PBMCs. These TCRs come from a woman in her late teens or twenties in good health.

This clonotype was found a few times. The V and J genes are TRBV9 and TRBJ2-1; possibly TRBD1 for D (6 bases). Germline CDR1 is SGDLS and CDR2 is YYNGEE. The CDR3 is 16 amino acids. V shed 0 bases and J shed 0 bases, with 10 bases lying between them. The CDR3 loop is CASSVAGEYSYNEQFF. CDR3 nucleotide sequence: TGTGCCAGCAGCGTAGCAGGGGAGTACTCCTACAATGAGCAGTTCTTC.

The gene calls are TRBV29-1 and TRBJ1-1; D call uncertain. The CDR3 is made up of 12 amino acids. The germline gives CDR1 SQVTM, CDR2 ANQGSEA. The V and J ends lost 7 bases and 2 bases respectively, with 11 bases between them. CDR3 sequence: CSGNERNTEAFF. CDR3 coding DNA: TGCAGCGGGAATGAACGAAACACTGAAGCTTTCTTT.

The sample holds a few counts of this clonotype. This chain uses TRBV7-2 with TRBJ1-1; 8 bases are shared with TRBD1. Trimming cost V 1 base and J 8 bases; bases outside gene matches: 3. The CDR3 covers 13 residues. The germline gives CDR1 SGHTA, CDR2 FQGNSA. The CDR3 DNA reads TGTGCCAGCAGCTTAGTTCGACAGGGGGAAGCTTTCTTT. Translation: CASSLVRQGEAFF.

The table lists this clonotype with a few counts. The DNA for the CDR3 is TGTGCCACGGAATCACAGCTGAACACTGAAGCTTTCTTT. Amino acid sequence: CATESQLNTEAFF. The V gene is TRBV10-3, the J gene TRBJ1-1; D is unclear. CDR3 length: 13 amino acids. Trimming pared 10 bases from V and 0 bases from J, leaving 12 bases between. Germline loops: CDR1 ENHRY, CDR2 SYGVKD.

The DNA for the CDR3 is TGTGCCAGCAGTTTAGTTCCTAGCGGCTATGATAGCGAGCAGTACTTC. It encodes CASSLVPSGYDSEQYF. J is TRBJ2-7 and V is TRBV12-3 or TRBV12-4, with 7 bases fitting TRBD2. This CDR3 region has 16 residues. J was trimmed by 6 bases and V by 1 base; bases with no gene match: 12.

The chain combines TRBV5-6 with TRBJ1-1; possibly TRBD1 for D (5 bases). The CDR3 length is 13 residues. Germline values: CDR1 SGHDT, CDR2 YYEEEE. Trimming took off 2 bases at V and 4 bases at J, with 9 bases between the two ends. The CDR3 DNA is TGTGCCAGCAGCTTTCTGGGGGTCACTGAAGCTTTCTTT. This translates into CASSFLGVTEAFF.

This clonotype has more than one count but fewer than ten. The chain uses TRBV20-1 and TRBJ2-7; tentative D call: TRBD2 (6 bases). V was shortened by 6 bases and J by 2 bases, with 11 bases between the two germline ends. This CDR3 has 12 residues. Germline V gene data show CDR1 as DFQATT and CDR2 as SNEGSKA (reference sequence). The CDR3 here is CSAAGPAYEQYF. CDR3 DNA: TGCAGTGCCGCGGGACCTGCCTACGAGCAGTACTTC.